This T cell receptor (beta chain) was obtained from a study of T cell repertoires in ileal Crohn's disease. On the study more broadly: Thiopurines (about eleven) or anti-TNF agents (more than 17) were given postoperatively to about half.

Profiled with immunoSEQ multiplex PCR; TCRdb holds only in-frame clones, not every one. The sample has 8,000 or so clones, 60% to 85% seen once. As for this clone: Its antigen is currently unknown.

V shed 5 bases and J shed 6 bases, with 21 bases lying between them. The CDR3 covers 16 residues. CDR1 is SGHTA, CDR2 FQGTGA, per germline. Whole-study findings and limits: Active smokers at surgery had more clonal expansions than non-smokers. Endoscopic recurrence occurred in every patient whose clonality exceeded 26.8%. Sorted CD8 T cells held more high-frequency clones than CD4.

Sequencing used ileal tissue. This chain connects TRBV7-3 to TRBJ2-3; tentatively, D is TRBD2 (6 bases). This clonotype was obtained from an adult with Crohn's disease. CDR3 amino acids: CASSPLLAGPLDTQYF. CDR3 DNA: TGTGCCAGCAGCCCGCTTTTGGCGGGGCCGCTGGATACGCAGTATTTT.